This TCR beta chain is from a study of read filtering for tumor transcriptome and immune sequencing. A note on this clonotype: Its target is unknown. A read error is possible here, since a much larger clone lies one base away.

Every patient had bone marrow sampled while the disease was active. Study-wide results and limits: Dropping single-read clonotypes raised IR-seq and RNA-seq shared-clonotype correlation. Compared with RNA-seq, IR-seq gave much higher clonotype depth and reliability. The sorted CD138-negative fraction was a mixed bone marrow immune population, not purified T cells.

This library used about 400 ng RNA and molecular barcoded adaptors spanning alpha/delta and beta/gamma chains. TCRdb reanalysed the reads using MiXCR and keeps one entry per CDR3 protein. The sample lists around 26,000 distinct CDR3 sequences, 13% to 15% occurring once. This CDR3 contains 17 residues. Germline V lookup: CDR1 MGHRA, CDR2 YSYEKL. V was pared by 1 base and J by 9 bases, with 11 bases of the junction left unmatched. The rearrangement links TRBV4-1 to TRBJ2-1, with 11 nucleotides matching TRBD2. The receptor was isolated from a donor aged 40 or older with multiple myeloma. Sequenced input: a population of CD138-negative cells sorted from bone marrow. The CDR3 region is CASSQALRTSGCSEQFF. CDR3 DNA sequence: TGCGCCAGCAGCCAAGCTCTCCGGACTAGCGGGTGTAGTGAGCAGTTCTTC.